This T cell receptor (beta chain) was recorded in a study of T cells in Graves' hyperthyroidism and ophthalmopathy. Study-level information: Blood from the periphery was taken at initial diagnosis, before any treatment. Findings and limits, study-wide: Clonotypes that were expanded in thyroid above 0.001 mostly appeared in blood too.

At least ten counts were recorded for this clonotype. The antigen remains undetermined. The junction departs from the called germline gene at one end, perhaps through a read error. RNA transcripts served as the template for amplifying TCR beta CDR3 regions. Researchers ran a first-round RT-PCR on the TCR CDR3 using the HTBI primer set. TCRdb fed the multiplex PCR reads into MiXCR, producing one record per CDR3 protein. The sample lists under 250,000 distinct CDR3 sequences, around 25% seen once, with around 32% in the top ten. A Clinical Activity Score of at least 3, a NOSPECS grade of at least 4 and a duration under 3 months were recorded in the ophthalmopathy patients. The germline V gene encodes CDR1 MNHNS and CDR2 SASEGT. The CDR3 totals 16 residues.

The sequenced material came from blood. This chain joins TRBV6-1 and TRBJ2-2; TRBD1 matches at 8 bases. This TCR was recovered from a woman between 35 and 50 years old with Graves' ophthalmopathy. This CDR3 reads CASSQARQGYTGELFF. The CDR3 DNA follows: TGTGCCAGCAGTCAAGCCCGACAGGGGTACACCGGGGAGCTGTTTTTT.